The clone carrying this TCR beta chain was picked up a small number of times. Its antigen remains unknown. This sample is drawn from a study of cytomegalovirus exposure and HLA in healthy donors. Trimming took off 2 bases at V and 0 bases at J, with 10 bases between the two ends. CDR1 is SGDLS, CDR2 YYNGEE, per germline. There are 15 residues in the CDR3. The PCR made use of 60 Vbeta and 13 Jbeta primers. Sequenced by immunoSEQ multiplex PCR; TCRdb stores in-frame clones only, minus some. The sample has some 84,000 clones, over 75% seen once; the top ten hold around 2.6%. Study-wide results and caveats: The listing of 160 or so TCR beta chains classed them as cytomegalovirus-associated.

The chain combines TRBV9 with TRBJ2-3; D not resolved. This receptor was taken from a male donor in good health and CMV-seropositive. The material sequenced was PBMCs. CDR3 coding DNA: TGTGCCAGCAGCGTTTACGAGACTAGCACAGATACGCAGTATTTT. Its protein is CASSVYETSTDTQYF. The full variable domain, its missing parts supplied by reference TRBV9 and TRBJ2-3, is DSGVTQTPKHLITATGQRVTLRCSPRSGDLSVYWYQQSLDQGLQFLIQYYNGEERAKGNILERFSAQQFPDLHSELNLSSLELGDSALYFCASSVYETSTDTQYFGPGTRLTVL.